These 32 T cell receptor beta chains were sequenced from one sample in a study of blood T cell repertoires in COVID-19. This table comes from immunoSEQ multiplex PCR, and its TCRdb copy is limited to in-frame clones, with some not included. The sample includes 120,000 to 150,000 clones, 75% to 90% of them seen just once. The specimen was peripheral blood. The receptors shown here come from a woman older than 75 with acute or convalescent COVID-19.

This sequence joins TRBV7-3 and TRBJ1-1, with TRBD1 identical over 10 bases. V shed 4 bases and J 3 bases; nucleotides not matched to a gene: 2. The CDR3 consists of 14 residues. Germline V gene data show CDR1 as SGHTA and CDR2 as FQGTGA. The DNA for the CDR3 is TGTGCCAGCAGCTCGGGACAGGGGCACACTGAAGCTTTCTTT. Its protein is CASSSGQGHTEAFF.

The V gene is TRBV5-6, the J gene TRBJ2-1, with TRBD2 identical over 9 bases. The CDR3 is made up of 15 amino acids. The V segment lost 0 bases and the J segment 8 bases; nucleotides outside the gene matches: 6. CDR1 and CDR2 from the germline V gene are SGHDT and YYEEEE. Written as DNA, the CDR3 is TGTGCCAGCAGCTTGGGTGGGACTAGCACCTATGAGCAGTTCTTC. Its translation is CASSLGGTSTYEQFF.

V usage is TRBV6-6 and J usage is TRBJ1-1; unclear D gene. The CDR3 sequence is 14 residues long. CDR1 is MNHNY, CDR2 SVGAGI, per germline (reference sequence). Trimming left V 3 bases short and J 3 bases short, with 11 bases between. The CDR3 sequence is CASSYGLWDTEAFF. The DNA for the CDR3 is TGTGCCAGCAGTTATGGGCTGTGGGACACTGAAGCTTTCTTT.

The chain couples TRBV4-2 to TRBJ2-3; 7 nucleotides match TRBD1. After removal of 0 bases from V and 5 bases from J, the junction contained 8 bases not matched to a gene. This CDR3 has 16 amino acids. Germline V gene data show CDR1 as LGHNA and CDR2 as YNFKEQ. The CDR3 sequence: CASSQDAAGGRDTQYF. The DNA of the CDR3 is TGTGCCAGCAGCCAAGACGCGGCAGGGGGAAGAGATACGCAGTATTTT.

With respect to this clone: This same CDR3 is encoded by further DNA sequences in the sample. This chain connects TRBV28 to TRBJ1-5; no definite D call. CDR3 length: 14 amino acids. Trimming took 1 base from V and 3 from J, leaving 7 bases between them. Looked up from germline, CDR1 is MDHEN and CDR2 is SYDVKM. CDR3 amino acids: CASSLSGVNQPQHF. The CDR3 region has the DNA TGTGCCAGCAGTTTATCCGGAGTCAATCAGCCCCAGCATTTT.

The chain carries TRBV6-5 and TRBJ1-1; D is undetermined. The CDR3 spans 15 residues. The germline V and J ends were trimmed by 6 bases and 7 bases, with 21 bases remaining between them. CDR1 and CDR2 from the germline V gene are MNHEY and SVGAGI. CDR3 region: CASRTPKAAAYEAFF. CDR3 nucleotides: TGTGCCAGCAGAACCCCCAAGGCGGCAGCCTATGAAGCTTTCTTT.

This clone occurred once. This rearrangement joins TRBV5-7 to TRBJ2-7, with TRBD2 as a possible D gene (6 bases). TRBV5-7 is flagged as an ORF with uncertain function. Deletions cut 3 bases from V and 2 bases from J, with 15 bases between. This CDR3 is 15 amino acids long. This CDR3 is CASSSPGREPYEQYF. The CDR3 DNA follows: TGTGCCAGCAGCTCCCCAGGGCGGGAACCCTACGAGCAGTACTTC.

The V and J genes are TRBV7-2 and TRBJ1-5; D possibly corresponds to TRBD1 (6 bases). Trimming left V 0 bases short and J 6 bases short, with 12 bases between. This CDR3 has 15 amino acids. In germline, CDR1 is SGHTA, CDR2 FQGNSA. This CDR3 reads CASSLAITGFQPQHF. Here the CDR3 DNA reads TGTGCCAGCAGCTTAGCTATTACAGGGTTTCAGCCCCAGCATTTT.

The chain couples TRBV28 to TRBJ1-5; D may be TRBD1 (5 bases). Germline V gives CDR1 MDHEN, CDR2 SYDVKM. Trimming stripped 3 bases from V and 3 bases from J, with 15 bases between. This CDR3 is built from 16 residues. The CDR3 DNA is TGTGCCAGCAGTTTCCTGGGGCCATATTCCAATCAGCCCCAGCATTTT. Encoded protein: CASSFLGPYSNQPQHF.

The chain combines TRBV5-4 with TRBJ2-3; 11 bases match TRBD2. The germline CDR1 and CDR2 sequences are SGHNT and YYREEE (reference sequence). The CDR3 spans 18 residues. The junction had 14 bases not matched to a gene; V was cut back by 4 bases and J by 4 bases. CDR3 residues: CASSPGASGRLGADTQYF. For the CDR3, the DNA is TGTGCCAGCAGCCCCGGGGCTAGCGGGAGGTTGGGAGCAGATACGCAGTATTTT.

The chain carries TRBV6-1 and TRBJ1-5; no clear D. The CDR3 consists of 14 residues. V dropped 3 bases and J dropped 3 bases, with 9 bases sitting between them. In germline, CDR1 is MNHNS, CDR2 SASEGT. Here the CDR3 reads CASSDSGHNQPQHF. In DNA, the CDR3 is TGTGCCAGCAGTGATTCTGGGCACAATCAGCCCCAGCATTTT.

A few counts support this clone. The rearrangement joins TRBV24-1 to TRBJ2-2, with D unresolved. Per the germline V gene, CDR1 is KGHDR and CDR2 is SFDVKD. The CDR3 is 14 residues long. V lost 9 bases to trimming and J lost 2 bases, with 12 bases between them. In DNA, the CDR3 is TGTGCCACCGGGCAGAGTCCCAACACCGGGGAGCTGTTTTTT. This translates into CATGQSPNTGELFF.

This clone has only one observation. V is TRBV7-9 and J is TRBJ1-1, with TRBD1 matching over 7 bases. CDR3 length: 14 amino acids. Germline V CDR1 and CDR2: SEHNR, FQNEAQ (reference sequence). Trimming at V came to 5 bases and at J to 4 bases, leaving 7 bases not matched to a gene. The CDR3 coding sequence is TGTGCCAGCAGCCCACAGAGGACAGGCACTGAAGCTTTCTTT. Residues: CASSPQRTGTEAFF.

The chain couples TRBV5-1 to TRBJ1-4, with TRBD1 identical over 7 bases. CDR1 and CDR2 from the germline V gene are SGHRS and YFSETQ. The CDR3 sequence is 15 residues long. After removal of 4 bases from V and 6 bases from J, the junction contained 9 bases not matched to a gene. The CDR3 here is CASSETGVGDEKLFF. The CDR3 DNA follows: TGCGCCAGCAGCGAAACAGGGGTTGGCGATGAAAAACTGTTTTTT.

J is TRBJ1-2 and V is TRBV6-6; D is perhaps TRBD1 (5 bases). The CDR3 length is 12 residues. Deletions cut 10 bases from V and 4 bases from J, with 13 bases between. Germline loops: CDR1 MNHNY, CDR2 SVGAGI (reference sequence). The CDR3: CATVGAGYGYTF. DNA of the CDR3: TGTGCCACCGTAGGGGCCGGCTATGGCTACACCTTC.

This clone was detected many times. V gene TRBV6-1 combines with J gene TRBJ2-2; no reliable D call. This CDR3 has 15 residues. V was cut by 3 bases and J by 4 bases, with 12 bases left in between. The germline gives CDR1 MNHNS, CDR2 SASEGT. For the CDR3, the DNA is TGTGCCAGCAGTGACCAGGTTTCTGGCACCGGGGAGCTGTTTTTT. Its translation: CASSDQVSGTGELFF.

The CDR3, as DNA: TGTGCCAGCAGTTTATTTGGGGGAGGAAAGCCTGAAGCTTTCTTT. It specifies CASSLFGGGKPEAFF. The chain has TRBV28 and TRBJ1-1, with D possibly TRBD1 on 5 matching bases. CDR3 size: 15 residues. The V end lost 1 base, the J end lost 6 bases, and 15 bases lay between the germline ends. Germline assignment: CDR1 MDHEN and CDR2 SYDVKM.

This clone was seen only once. The chain employs TRBV30 and TRBJ2-7, with D possibly TRBD2 on 6 matching bases. V was cut by 3 bases and J by 7 bases, with 10 bases left in between. The CDR3 loop spans 11 amino acids. Germline CDR1 GTSNPN, CDR2 SVGIG (reference sequence). CDR3 DNA sequence: TGTGCCTGGAGCCCTGGGGGGGAGCAGTACTTC. It is translated as CAWSPGGEQYF. Variable domain in full (rest from reference TRBV30 and TRBJ2-7): SQTIHQWPATLVQPVGSPLSLECTVEGTSNPNLYWYRQAAGRGLQLLFYSVGIGQISSEVPQNLSASRPQDRQFILSSKKLLLSDSGFYLCAWSPGGEQYFGPGTRLTVT.

The chain recombines TRBV6-2 or TRBV6-3 with TRBJ1-1; the D gene is possibly TRBD1 (5 bases). The CDR3 spans 18 residues. The germline V gene has CDR1 MNHEY and CDR2 SVGEGT. Trimming took off 4 bases at V and 0 bases at J, with 21 bases between the two ends. CDR3: CASSSLAGYRSMNTEAFF. The CDR3 DNA reads TGTGCCAGCAGTTCTCTTGCAGGGTACAGGTCTATGAACACTGAAGCTTTCTTT.

This clone was counted a single time. The V call is TRBV21-1, the J call TRBJ1-2. TRBV21-1 is designated a pseudogene. There are 16 residues in the CDR3. The CDR3 DNA reads as TGTGCCAGCAGCAAAAAGGTAGCGAGCTCATTCTATGGCTACACCTTC. Amino acids: CASSKKVASSFYGYTF.

This chain links TRBV4-1 with TRBJ2-1, with D maybe TRBD1 (5 bases). The CDR3 is 18 residues long. Germline CDR1 and CDR2: MGHRA and YSYEKL. V shed 4 bases and J shed 5 bases, with 24 bases lying between them. The CDR3 here is CASSRSILGAIKNNEQFF. CDR3 DNA: TGCGCCAGCAGCCGCTCGATATTAGGGGCCATTAAGAACAATGAGCAGTTCTTC.

V usage is TRBV27 and J usage is TRBJ2-7; D gene unclear. Deletions cut 8 bases from V and 3 bases from J, with 14 bases between. The CDR3 has 13 residues. Germline V gene data show CDR1 as MNHEY and CDR2 as SMNVEV (reference sequence). DNA for the CDR3: TGTGCCAGCCCACCAGAGGCAATCTACGAGCAGTACTTC. It yields the protein CASPPEAIYEQYF.

V gene TRBV5-5 combines with J gene TRBJ1-2; 9 nucleotides align to TRBD1. Trimming removed 4 bases from V and 6 bases from J; junction bases left unmatched: 7. The CDR3 runs to 14 residues. CDR1 SGHKS and CDR2 YYEKEE come from the germline V gene (reference sequence). CDR3 bases: TGTGCCAGCAGCCAAACAGGGGGCAGGGATGGCTACACCTTC. Amino acid sequence: CASSQTGGRDGYTF.

V usage is TRBV24-1 and J usage is TRBJ2-1; TRBD1 might be the D (5 bases). CDR1 is KGHDR and CDR2 is SFDVKD in the germline V gene. CDR3 size: 17 residues. The V gene lost 4 bases and the J gene lost 1 base, with 16 bases spanning the gap. The CDR3 loop is CATSEDPWGRSYNEQFF. In DNA form, the CDR3 reads TGTGCCACCAGTGAGGACCCCTGGGGCAGATCCTACAATGAGCAGTTCTTC.

The J gene is TRBJ2-7, the V gene TRBV25-1, with TRBD2 identical over 13 bases. Per the germline V gene, CDR1 is MGHDK and CDR2 is SYGVNS. The CDR3 is 16 amino acids. V trimming: 6 bases; J trimming: 4 bases; junction bases outside the gene matches: 9. CDR3 in DNA: TGTGCCAGCAGGGACACCGGGACTAGCGGGACTTACGAGCAGTACTTC. Its protein is CASRDTGTSGTYEQYF.

The chain employs TRBV21-1 and TRBJ2-4; TRBD1, the table's D call, lacks a check against the DNA. TRBV21-1 is noted as a pseudogene. This CDR3 comprises 17 residues. CDR3 DNA sequence: TGTGCCAGCAGCACATTACAGGGTAGTGTGGCCAAAAACATTCAGTACTTC. Translating it yields CASSTLQGSVAKNIQYF.

This clone appeared a few times. The J gene is TRBJ2-1, the V gene TRBV2; D gene ambiguous. Germline V lookup: CDR1 SNHLY, CDR2 FYNNEI. There are 11 residues in the CDR3. V lost 4 bases to trimming and J lost 5 bases, with 3 bases between them. The CDR3 reads CASSAHNEQFF. The CDR3 DNA reads as TGTGCCAGCAGTGCTCACAATGAGCAGTTCTTC.

This clone occurred a few times. V gene TRBV2 combines with J gene TRBJ1-1, with 9 bases lining up with TRBD1. After removal of 7 bases from V and 6 bases from J, the junction contained 12 bases not matched to a gene. Germline V gene sequence: CDR1 SNHLY, CDR2 FYNNEI. CDR3 length: 15 residues. CDR3 residues: CASTQNRGLGAEAFF. Here the CDR3 DNA reads TGTGCCAGCACACAGAACAGGGGGCTGGGCGCTGAAGCTTTCTTT. Using reference TRBV2 and TRBJ1-1 for the parts outside the CDR3, the full variable domain is EPEVTQTPSHQVTQMGQEVILRCVPISNHLYFYWYRQILGQKVEFLVSFYNNEISEKSEIFDDQFSVERPDGSNFTLKIRSTKLEDSAMYFCASTQNRGLGAEAFFGQGTRLTVV.

The chain employs TRBV2 and TRBJ2-2, with 7 bases fitting TRBD1. The V and J ends lost 4 bases and 6 bases, in that order; junction bases with no gene match: 5. The CDR3 is 14 amino acids. Germline CDR1 SNHLY, CDR2 FYNNEI. CDR3 protein: CASSGGQTPGELFF. CDR3 DNA sequence: TGTGCCAGCAGTGGGGGACAGACCCCCGGGGAGCTGTTTTTT. Complete variable domain (other parts from reference TRBV2 and TRBJ2-2): EPEVTQTPSHQVTQMGQEVILRCVPISNHLYFYWYRQILGQKVEFLVSFYNNEISEKSEIFDDQFSVERPDGSNFTLKIRSTKLEDSAMYFCASSGGQTPGELFFGEGSRLTVL.

The V call is TRBV21-1, the J call TRBJ2-3; the D segment call TRBD1 is taken from the table without a DNA check. TRBV21-1 counts as a pseudogene. The CDR3 totals 17 residues. The CDR3: CASSKGSGGDSTDTQYF. CDR3 DNA: TGTGCCAGCAGCAAAGGGTCAGGGGGCGATAGCACAGATACGCAGTATTTT.

The rearrangement joins TRBV11-2 to TRBJ2-3, with 9 nucleotides matching TRBD2. V shed 4 bases, J shed 6 bases, and the junction held 20 bases outside the gene matches. Germline lookup yields CDR1 SGHAT and CDR2 FQNNGV. The CDR3 contains 19 residues. The CDR3 sequence: CASSSRLADLGRGADTQYF. CDR3 DNA: TGTGCCAGCAGCTCCAGACTAGCGGATTTGGGGCGAGGAGCGGATACGCAGTATTTT.

This clone has just one count. The chain is built from TRBV3-1 (or the pseudogene TRBV3-2) and TRBJ2-7; 10 nucleotides match TRBD1. V gave up 4 bases and J gave up 6 bases; unmatched junction bases: 3. CDR1 is LGHDT, CDR2 YNNKEL, per germline (reference sequence). This CDR3 contains 13 residues. The CDR3 DNA reads as TGTGCCAGCAGCCCAAGGACAGGGGGCGAGCAGTACTTC. Protein product: CASSPRTGGEQYF.